This T cell receptor (beta chain) was recovered during a study of blood T cell repertoires in COVID-19. The overall study: COVID-19 samples, acute and convalescent, were from the United States, Italy and Spain.

This CDR3 has 11 amino acids. V lost 3 bases to trimming and J lost 5 bases, with 4 bases between them. The germline V gene has CDR1 LGHDT and CDR2 YNNKEL (reference sequence). The repertoire was sequenced with immunoSEQ multiplex PCR; TCRdb's copy has only in-frame clones and lacks some. The sample has under 200,000 clones, approximately 90% seen once. Adults between about 18 and 89 years of age took part from about two dozen US areas. Categorization into cohorts depended on clinical history that participants reported. This receptor was obtained from a woman in her forties or fifties who had recovered from COVID-19. V usage is TRBV3-1 (or the pseudogene TRBV3-2) and J usage is TRBJ2-5; D call uncertain. Sequenced sample: PBMCs or T cells enriched from blood (not recorded which). Here the CDR3 reads CASSHGETQYF. The CDR3 DNA reads TGTGCCAGCAGCCACGGGGAGACCCAGTACTTC.